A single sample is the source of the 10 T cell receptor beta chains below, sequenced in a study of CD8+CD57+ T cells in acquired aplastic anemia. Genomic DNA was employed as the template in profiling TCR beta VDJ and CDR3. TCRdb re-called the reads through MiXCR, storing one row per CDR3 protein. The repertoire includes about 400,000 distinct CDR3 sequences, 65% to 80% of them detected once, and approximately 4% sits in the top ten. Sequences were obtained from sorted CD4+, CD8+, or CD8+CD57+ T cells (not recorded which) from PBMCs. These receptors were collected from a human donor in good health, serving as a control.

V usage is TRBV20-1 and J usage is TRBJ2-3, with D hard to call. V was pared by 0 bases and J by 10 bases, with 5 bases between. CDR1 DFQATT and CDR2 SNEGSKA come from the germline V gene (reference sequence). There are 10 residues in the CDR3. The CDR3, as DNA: TGCAGTGCTAGAGATGGTTCGCAGTATTTT. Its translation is CSARDGSQYF.

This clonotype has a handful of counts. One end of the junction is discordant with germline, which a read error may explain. The CDR3 DNA follows: TGTGCCACCAGCAGAGACGGACAGGGCCTCAATTCCCCCCTCCACTTT. Amino acid sequence: CATSRDGQGLNSPLHF. This chain joins TRBV15 and TRBJ1-6, with TRBD1 identical over 8 bases. The CDR3 extends over 16 amino acids. Germline loops: CDR1 LNHNV, CDR2 YYDKDF (reference sequence). Supplemented by reference TRBV15 and TRBJ1-6, the full variable domain reads DAMVIQNPRYQVTQFGKPVTLSCSQTLNHNVMYWYQQKSSQAPKLLFHYYDKDFNNEADTPDNFQSRRPNTSFCFLDIRSPGLGDTAMYLCATSRDGQGLNSPLHFGNGTRLTVT.

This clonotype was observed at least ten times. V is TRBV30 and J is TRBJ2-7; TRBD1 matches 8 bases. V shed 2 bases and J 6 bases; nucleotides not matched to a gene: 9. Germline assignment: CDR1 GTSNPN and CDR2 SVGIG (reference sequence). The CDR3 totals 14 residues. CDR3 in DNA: TGTGCCTGGAGTACAGGGGGGCCCACAAGCGAGCAGTACTTC. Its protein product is CAWSTGGPTSEQYF.

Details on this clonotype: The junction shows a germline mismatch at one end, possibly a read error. The CDR3 reads CAISEGTGGYEQHF. The CDR3 DNA reads TGTGCCATCAGTGAAGGGACAGGGGGCTACGAGCAGCACTTC. V usage is TRBV10-3 and J usage is TRBJ2-7, with TRBD1 identical over 12 bases. The CDR3 has 14 residues. Germline values: CDR1 ENHRY, CDR2 SYGVKD.

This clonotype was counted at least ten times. The CDR3 here is CSASPEETQYF. In nucleotides, the CDR3 is TGCAGTGCTAGTCCGGAAGAGACCCAGTACTTC. The chain joins TRBV20-1 to TRBJ2-5; D gene ambiguous. The germline V gene encodes CDR1 DFQATT and CDR2 SNEGSKA (reference sequence). The CDR3 extends over 11 amino acids. V lost 3 bases and J 3 bases, leaving 5 bases between the germline ends.

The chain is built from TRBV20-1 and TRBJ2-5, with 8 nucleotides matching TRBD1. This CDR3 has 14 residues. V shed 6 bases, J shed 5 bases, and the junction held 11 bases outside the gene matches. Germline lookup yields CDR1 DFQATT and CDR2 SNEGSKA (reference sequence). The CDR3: CSAGTGSARETQYF. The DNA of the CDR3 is TGCAGTGCAGGGACAGGAAGCGCTCGGGAGACCCAGTACTTC.

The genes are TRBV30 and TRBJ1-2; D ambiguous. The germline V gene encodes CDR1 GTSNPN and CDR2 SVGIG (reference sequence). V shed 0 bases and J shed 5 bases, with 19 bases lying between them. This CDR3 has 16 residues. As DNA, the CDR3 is TGTGCCTGGAGTGTACTTTCCCCCGGGCGTCTATATGGCTACACCTTC. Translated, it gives CAWSVLSPGRLYGYTF.

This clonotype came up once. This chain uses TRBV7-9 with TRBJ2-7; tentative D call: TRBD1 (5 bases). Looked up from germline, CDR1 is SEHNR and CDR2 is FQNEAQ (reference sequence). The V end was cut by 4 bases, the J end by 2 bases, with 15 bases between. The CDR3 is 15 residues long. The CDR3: CASSSALQVTYEQYF. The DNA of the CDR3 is TGTGCCAGCAGCTCAGCCTTACAGGTCACCTACGAGCAGTACTTC.

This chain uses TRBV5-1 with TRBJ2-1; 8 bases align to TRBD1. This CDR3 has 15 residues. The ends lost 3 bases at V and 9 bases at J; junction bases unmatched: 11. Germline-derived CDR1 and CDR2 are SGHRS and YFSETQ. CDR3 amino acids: CASSSTGDSQSEQFF. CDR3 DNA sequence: TGCGCCAGCAGCTCGACAGGGGATTCTCAGAGTGAGCAGTTCTTC.

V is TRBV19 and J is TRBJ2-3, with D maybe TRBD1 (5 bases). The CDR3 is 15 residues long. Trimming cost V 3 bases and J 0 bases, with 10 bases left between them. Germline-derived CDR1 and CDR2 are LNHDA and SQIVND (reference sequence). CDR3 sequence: CASSMGLVSTDTQYF. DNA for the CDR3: TGTGCCAGTAGTATGGGGCTAGTAAGCACAGATACGCAGTATTTT.